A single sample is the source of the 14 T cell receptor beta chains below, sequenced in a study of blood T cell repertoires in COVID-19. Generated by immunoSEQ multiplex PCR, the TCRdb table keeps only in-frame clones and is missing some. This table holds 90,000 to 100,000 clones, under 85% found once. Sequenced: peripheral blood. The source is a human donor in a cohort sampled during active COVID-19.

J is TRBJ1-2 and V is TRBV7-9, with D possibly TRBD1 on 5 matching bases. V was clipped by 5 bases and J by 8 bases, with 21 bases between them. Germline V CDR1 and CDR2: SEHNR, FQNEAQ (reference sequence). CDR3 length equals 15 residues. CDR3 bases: TGTGCCAGCAGCACCCACCCTCACCTGGGGGGGGGCTACACCTTC. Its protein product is CASSTHPHLGGGYTF. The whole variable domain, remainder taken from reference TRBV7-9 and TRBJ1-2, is DTGVSQNPRHKITKRGQNVTFRCDPISEHNRLYWYRQTLGQGPEFLTYFQNEAQLEKSRLLSDRFSAERPKGSFSTLEIQRTEQGDSAMYLCASSTHPHLGGGYTFGSGTRLTVV.

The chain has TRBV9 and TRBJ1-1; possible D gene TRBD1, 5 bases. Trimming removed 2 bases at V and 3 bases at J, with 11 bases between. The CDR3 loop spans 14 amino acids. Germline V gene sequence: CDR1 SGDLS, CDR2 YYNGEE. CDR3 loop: CASSVRAGDTEAFF. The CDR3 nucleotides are TGTGCCAGCAGCGTCAGGGCGGGGGACACTGAAGCTTTCTTT.

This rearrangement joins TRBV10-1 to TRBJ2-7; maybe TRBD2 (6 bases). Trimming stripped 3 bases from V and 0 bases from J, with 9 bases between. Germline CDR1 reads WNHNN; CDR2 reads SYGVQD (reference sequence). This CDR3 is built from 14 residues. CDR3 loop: CASSDPGLSYEQYF. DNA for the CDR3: TGCGCCAGCAGTGATCCGGGACTCTCCTACGAGCAGTACTTC.

The CDR3 DNA sequence: TGTGCCAGTAGCGACCGGGGGGGGCGGGGAGGTCAGCCCCAGCATTTT. This encodes CASSDRGGRGGQPQHF. The chain has TRBV19 and TRBJ1-5; tentatively, D is TRBD1 (6 bases). The CDR3 is 16 amino acids. The germline V gene encodes CDR1 LNHDA and CDR2 SQIVND (reference sequence). The V and J ends lost 6 bases and 6 bases respectively, with 21 bases between them.

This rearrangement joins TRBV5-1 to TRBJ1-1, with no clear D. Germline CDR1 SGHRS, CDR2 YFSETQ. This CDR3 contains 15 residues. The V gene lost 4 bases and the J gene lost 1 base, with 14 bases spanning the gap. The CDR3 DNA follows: TGCGCCAGCAGCCCGGCGGTCGGCAGGAACACTGAAGCTTTCTTT. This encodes CASSPAVGRNTEAFF.

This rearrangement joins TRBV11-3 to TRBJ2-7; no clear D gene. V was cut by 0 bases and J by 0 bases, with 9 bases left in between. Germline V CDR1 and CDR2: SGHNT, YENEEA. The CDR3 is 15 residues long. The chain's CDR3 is CASSLDSGPSYEQYF. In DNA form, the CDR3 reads TGTGCCAGCAGCTTAGATTCAGGCCCCTCCTACGAGCAGTACTTC.

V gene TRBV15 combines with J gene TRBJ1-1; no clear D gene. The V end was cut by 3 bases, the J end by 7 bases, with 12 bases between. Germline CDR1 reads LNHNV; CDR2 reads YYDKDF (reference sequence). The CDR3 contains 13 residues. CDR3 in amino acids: CATSRGRLFEAFF. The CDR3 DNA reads TGTGCCACCAGCAGGGGGAGGCTCTTTGAAGCTTTCTTT. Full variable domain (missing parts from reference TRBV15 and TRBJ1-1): DAMVIQNPRYQVTQFGKPVTLSCSQTLNHNVMYWYQQKSSQAPKLLFHYYDKDFNNEADTPDNFQSRRPNTSFCFLDIRSPGLGDTAMYLCATSRGRLFEAFFGQGTRLTVV.

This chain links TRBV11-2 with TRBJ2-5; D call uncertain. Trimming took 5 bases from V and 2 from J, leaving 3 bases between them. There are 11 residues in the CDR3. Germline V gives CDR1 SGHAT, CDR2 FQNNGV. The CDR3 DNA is TGTGCCAGCAGCCCTCAAGAGACCCAGTACTTC. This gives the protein CASSPQETQYF.

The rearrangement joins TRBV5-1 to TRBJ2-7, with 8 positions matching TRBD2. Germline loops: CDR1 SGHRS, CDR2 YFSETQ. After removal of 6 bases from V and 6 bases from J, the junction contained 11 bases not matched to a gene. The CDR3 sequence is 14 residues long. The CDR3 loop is CASTASGGGVEQYF. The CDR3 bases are TGCGCCAGCACCGCCTCGGGAGGGGGAGTCGAGCAGTACTTC.

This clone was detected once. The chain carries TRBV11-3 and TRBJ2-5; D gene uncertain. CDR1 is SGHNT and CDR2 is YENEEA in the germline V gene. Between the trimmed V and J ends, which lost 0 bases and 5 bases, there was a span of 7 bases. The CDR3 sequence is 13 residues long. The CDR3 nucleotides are TGTGCCAGCAGCTTAGATTCACGGGAGACCCAGTACTTC. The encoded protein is CASSLDSRETQYF.

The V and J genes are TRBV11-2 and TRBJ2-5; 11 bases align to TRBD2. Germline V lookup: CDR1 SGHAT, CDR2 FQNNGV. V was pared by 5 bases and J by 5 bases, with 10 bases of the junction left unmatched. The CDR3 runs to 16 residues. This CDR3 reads CASSHGPTSGGETQYF. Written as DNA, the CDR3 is TGTGCCAGCAGCCATGGTCCCACTAGCGGGGGTGAGACCCAGTACTTC.

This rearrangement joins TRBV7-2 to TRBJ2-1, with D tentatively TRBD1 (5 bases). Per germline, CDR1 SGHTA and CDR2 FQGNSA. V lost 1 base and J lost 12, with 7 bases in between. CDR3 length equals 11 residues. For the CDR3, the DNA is TGTGCCAGCAGCTTAGACAGGTCGCAGTTCTTC. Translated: CASSLDRSQFF.

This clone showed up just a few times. The DNA of the CDR3 is TGTGCCAGCTCACGAGAGACAGGGGGGGGGCAGTTCTTC. Its protein is CASSRETGGGQFF. This chain links TRBV18 with TRBJ2-1; 9 bases align to TRBD1. The V and J ends lost 4 bases and 12 bases, in that order; junction bases with no gene match: 7. Germline V gene sequence: CDR1 KGHSH, CDR2 LQKENI. The CDR3 length is 13 residues.

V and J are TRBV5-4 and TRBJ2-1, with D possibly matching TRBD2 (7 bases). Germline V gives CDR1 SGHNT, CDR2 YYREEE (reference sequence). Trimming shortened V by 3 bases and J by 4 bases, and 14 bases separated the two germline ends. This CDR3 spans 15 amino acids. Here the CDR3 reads CASSSFEGGYNEQFF. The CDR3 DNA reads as TGTGCCAGCAGCTCCTTTGAGGGGGGGTACAATGAGCAGTTCTTC.